These 21 T cell receptor beta chains came from one sample sequenced in a study of shared clonotypes between healthy human individuals. Profiling relied on immunoSEQ multiplex PCR, and the TCRdb table lists in-frame clones only, not all of them. The sample includes some 2 million clones, 90% to 95% of them seen just once. The sample consisted of naive CD4+ T cells sorted from blood. Regarding subset: CD45RA+ positively selected. All receptors derive from a man aged 18 to 29 in good health.

This sequence joins TRBV19 and TRBJ1-5; 9 bases agree with TRBD1. The length of the CDR3 is 15 residues. Germline V CDR1 and CDR2: LNHDA, SQIVND (reference sequence). V dropped 6 bases and J dropped 3; count of bases not matched to a gene: 6. The CDR3 bases are TGTGCCAGTAGAGAACAGGGGGCGTACAATCAGCCCCAGCATTTT. Its translation: CASREQGAYNQPQHF.

As to this clone: Other DNA sequences within the sample encode an identical CDR3. V and J are TRBV9 and TRBJ2-7; D might be TRBD2 (5 bases). The germline V and J ends were trimmed by 0 bases and 0 bases, with 7 bases remaining between them. CDR3 length equals 14 residues. The germline gives CDR1 SGDLS, CDR2 YYNGEE. The chain's CDR3 is CASSVDGGSYEQYF. The CDR3 DNA follows: TGTGCCAGCAGCGTAGATGGAGGCTCCTACGAGCAGTACTTC. Variable domain in full (rest from reference TRBV9 and TRBJ2-7): DSGVTQTPKHLITATGQRVTLRCSPRSGDLSVYWYQQSLDQGLQFLIQYYNGEERAKGNILERFSAQQFPDLHSELNLSSLELGDSALYFCASSVDGGSYEQYFGPGTRLTVT.

This clone was seen a single time. The chain has TRBV5-1 and TRBJ1-1; D gene unclear. From germline, CDR1 is SGHRS and CDR2 YFSETQ. V lost 0 bases, J lost 5 bases, and 14 bases lay in between. The length of the CDR3 is 15 residues. CDR3 protein: CASSLVGLSLTEAFF. In nucleotides, the CDR3 is TGCGCCAGCAGCTTGGTCGGTCTGAGCCTGACTGAAGCTTTCTTT.

Concerning this clone: Other nucleotide sequences from this sample produce the same CDR3. J is TRBJ1-4 and V is TRBV11-2; the match to TRBD1 covers 7 bases. CDR1 is SGHAT and CDR2 is FQNNGV in the germline V gene. V gave up 1 base and J gave up 4 bases; unmatched junction bases: 3. The CDR3 contains 15 residues. CDR3 DNA sequence: TGTGCCAGCAGCTTAGGACAGGGTGGTAATGAAAAACTGTTTTTT. Translated, it gives CASSLGQGGNEKLFF.

The rearrangement links TRBV7-2 to TRBJ2-7; D is unresolved. With 1 base removed from V and 3 bases from J, the gap between germline ends came to 19 bases. CDR1 is SGHTA and CDR2 is FQGNSA in the germline V gene. The CDR3 extends over 17 amino acids. CDR3 loop: CASSLDSLAGARYEQYF. The CDR3 DNA reads TGTGCCAGCAGCTTAGATAGTTTGGCAGGAGCACGCTACGAGCAGTACTTC.

About this clone itself: Distinct nucleotide sequences in the sample also encode this CDR3. The chain links TRBV7-9 to TRBJ2-3; D is possibly TRBD1 or TRBD2 (5 bases each). Trimming removed 5 bases at V and 0 bases at J, with 12 bases between. Looked up from germline, CDR1 is SEHNR and CDR2 is FQNEAQ (reference sequence). The CDR3 length is 15 residues. Here the CDR3 reads CASSRDGTSTDTQYF. In DNA form, the CDR3 reads TGTGCCAGCAGCAGGGACGGTACTAGCACAGATACGCAGTATTTT.

This clone has just one count. The chain is built from TRBV7-2 and TRBJ1-5; the match to TRBD1 covers 7 bases. Germline assignment: CDR1 SGHTA and CDR2 FQGNSA. The junction had 6 bases not matched to a gene; V was cut back by 5 bases and J by 5 bases. The CDR3 length is 14 residues. The CDR3 nucleotides are TGTGCCAGCAGCCAAGACAGGGCTCATCAGCCCCAGCATTTT. Translated, it gives CASSQDRAHQPQHF.

This sequence joins TRBV4-1 and TRBJ2-1; 10 bases agree with TRBD2. Germline V CDR1 and CDR2: MGHRA, YSYEKL. The CDR3 consists of 17 residues. The ends lost 1 base at V and 6 bases at J; junction bases unmatched: 9. CDR3 bases: TGCGCCAGCAGCCAAGTAGATAGCGGGAGGAGGGGCAATGAGCAGTTCTTC. It specifies CASSQVDSGRRGNEQFF.

This chain uses TRBV6-4 with TRBJ1-6; D is uncertain. The V end lost 0 bases, the J end lost 3 bases, and 6 bases lay between the germline ends. Germline V gene lookup returns CDR1 MRHNA and CDR2 SNTAGT. The CDR3 has 15 residues. The CDR3 sequence: CASSDSQSYNSPLHF. The DNA for the CDR3 is TGTGCCAGCAGTGACTCGCAGAGCTATAATTCACCCCTCCACTTT.

The chain joins TRBV9 to TRBJ2-1; D tentatively fits TRBD1 or TRBD2 (5 bases each). Germline CDR1 is SGDLS and CDR2 is YYNGEE. Trimming took 0 bases from V and 5 from J, leaving 24 bases between them. The CDR3 loop spans 19 amino acids. The CDR3 sequence: CASSVASTRTGTTDNEQFF. CDR3 coding DNA: TGTGCCAGCAGCGTAGCTTCCACTAGAACGGGGACGACCGACAATGAGCAGTTCTTC.

The chain has TRBV28 and TRBJ2-5, with TRBD2 identical over 9 bases. Per germline, CDR1 MDHEN and CDR2 SYDVKM. There are 16 residues in the CDR3. V lost 0 bases to trimming and J lost 3 bases; unmatched junction nucleotides: 5. CDR3 loop: CASSLWVAGVKETQYF. Here the CDR3 DNA reads TGTGCCAGCAGTTTATGGGTAGCGGGGGTGAAAGAGACCCAGTACTTC.

This sequence joins TRBV6-6 and TRBJ2-7; TRBD1 is a possible D gene (5 bases). CDR1 MNHNY and CDR2 SVGAGI come from the germline V gene (reference sequence). V was cut by 2 bases and J by 6 bases, with 8 bases left in between. The CDR3 is 12 residues long. The CDR3 DNA sequence: TGTGCCAGCAGTTACAGGGGTGCCGAGCAGTACTTC. Its translation is CASSYRGAEQYF.

V usage is TRBV2 and J usage is TRBJ1-5, with TRBD1 matching over 7 bases. Germline CDR1 SNHLY, CDR2 FYNNEI. J lost 6 bases, V lost 4 bases, and 9 bases had no gene match. This CDR3 has 15 residues. The CDR3 here is CASSARTGSSQPQHF. The CDR3 coding sequence is TGTGCCAGCAGTGCCCGGACAGGTTCGTCTCAGCCCCAGCATTTT.

A word on this clone: The sample has other DNA sequences that encode this CDR3 too. V usage is TRBV18 and J usage is TRBJ2-3; no definite D call. The CDR3 has 12 amino acids. V lost 2 bases to trimming and J lost 2 bases, with 2 bases between them. Germline CDR1 KGHSH, CDR2 LQKENI. DNA for the CDR3: TGTGCCAGCTCACCAGCCACAGATACGCAGTATTTT. Translation gives CASSPATDTQYF. The full variable domain, with the rest looked up from reference TRBV18 and TRBJ2-3, is NAGVMQNPRHLVRRRGQEARLRCSPMKGHSHVYWYRQLPEEGLKFMVYLQKENIIDESGMPKERFSAEFPKEGPSILRIQQVVRGDSAAYFCASSPATDTQYFGPGTRLTVL.

The chain couples TRBV27 to TRBJ2-3; 13 bases map to TRBD2. CDR3 size: 14 residues. CDR1 and CDR2 (germline): MNHEY, SMNVEV (reference sequence). V was clipped by 7 bases and J by 3 bases; unmatched bases: 1. The CDR3 coding sequence is TGTGCCAGCAAGACTAGCGGGGGGACAGATACGCAGTATTTT. Residues: CASKTSGGTDTQYF.

The chain employs TRBV5-4 and TRBJ1-4; tentatively, D is TRBD1 (6 bases). Germline CDR1 and CDR2: SGHNT and YYREEE (reference sequence). CDR3 length equals 18 residues. Deletions cut 6 bases from V and 6 bases from J, with 27 bases between. CDR3 residues: CASNLAVGRIGGDEKLFF. The DNA of the CDR3 is TGTGCCAGCAATCTCGCTGTGGGGAGAATCGGGGGCGATGAAAAACTGTTTTTT.

The V gene is TRBV10-3, the J gene TRBJ1-5; D is undetermined. This CDR3 spans 15 amino acids. Between the trimmed V and J ends, which lost 0 bases and 4 bases, there was a span of 10 bases. Germline values: CDR1 ENHRY, CDR2 SYGVKD. The CDR3 reads CAISESLGLNQPQHF. The CDR3 DNA sequence: TGTGCCATCAGTGAGTCGTTAGGGCTAAATCAGCCCCAGCATTTT.

The V call is TRBV28, the J call TRBJ2-1; TRBD1 is a possible D gene (5 bases). The CDR3 is made up of 14 amino acids. CDR1 and CDR2 (germline): MDHEN, SYDVKM. The germline V and J ends were trimmed by 5 bases and 4 bases, with 12 bases remaining between them. The CDR3 protein is CASSPLRVYNEQFF. The CDR3 bases are TGTGCCAGCAGTCCCCTCAGGGTTTACAATGAGCAGTTCTTC.

The V call is TRBV30, the J call TRBJ2-1; D remains ambiguous. V lost 4 bases to trimming and J lost 6 bases, with 16 bases between them. This CDR3 comprises 14 residues. Germline V gene lookup returns CDR1 GTSNPN and CDR2 SVGIG (reference sequence). The CDR3 DNA reads TGTGCCTGGAATATGTGGGAAGAGTCCAATGAGCAGTTCTTC. Amino acids: CAWNMWEESNEQFF.

J is TRBJ2-7 and V is TRBV20-1; 8 bases align to TRBD2. CDR3 length equals 11 residues. V lost 5 bases to trimming and J lost 11 bases; unmatched junction nucleotides: 8. The germline gives CDR1 DFQATT, CDR2 SNEGSKA (reference sequence). DNA for the CDR3: TGCAGTGCTCCCTCCGGGACTAGGGAGTACTTC. Encoded protein: CSAPSGTREYF.

With regard to this clone: Other nucleotide sequences from this sample produce the same CDR3. The CDR3 sequence: CASSLGQSTDTQYF. In DNA form, the CDR3 reads TGTGCCAGCAGCTTAGGTCAGAGCACAGATACGCAGTATTTT. The chain recombines TRBV7-2 with TRBJ2-3; unclear D gene. This CDR3 has 14 residues. The V end lost 1 base, the J end lost 0 bases, and 5 bases lay between the germline ends. Germline V CDR1 and CDR2: SGHTA, FQGNSA.